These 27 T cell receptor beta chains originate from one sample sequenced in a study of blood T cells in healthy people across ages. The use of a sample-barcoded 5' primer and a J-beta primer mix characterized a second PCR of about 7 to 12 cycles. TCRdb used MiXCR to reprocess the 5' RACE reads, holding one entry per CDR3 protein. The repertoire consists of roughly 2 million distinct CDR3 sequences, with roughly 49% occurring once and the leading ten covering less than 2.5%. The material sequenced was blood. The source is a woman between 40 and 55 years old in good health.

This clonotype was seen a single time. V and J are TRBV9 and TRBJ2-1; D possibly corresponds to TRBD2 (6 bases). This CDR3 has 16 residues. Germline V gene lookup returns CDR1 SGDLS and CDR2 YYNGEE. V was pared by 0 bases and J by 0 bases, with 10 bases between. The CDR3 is CASSVGGESSYNEQFF. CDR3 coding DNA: TGTGCCAGCAGCGTAGGCGGGGAGAGCTCCTACAATGAGCAGTTCTTC.

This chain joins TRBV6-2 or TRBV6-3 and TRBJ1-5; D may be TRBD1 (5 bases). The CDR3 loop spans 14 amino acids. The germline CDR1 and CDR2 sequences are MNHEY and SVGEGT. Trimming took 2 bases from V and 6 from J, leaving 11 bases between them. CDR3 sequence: CASSYAGYVQPQHF. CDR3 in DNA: TGTGCCAGCAGTTACGCAGGGTATGTTCAGCCCCAGCATTTT.

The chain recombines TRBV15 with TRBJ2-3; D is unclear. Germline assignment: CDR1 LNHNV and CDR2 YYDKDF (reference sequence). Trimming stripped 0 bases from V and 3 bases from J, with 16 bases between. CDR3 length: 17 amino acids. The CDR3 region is CATSRELGQVLTDTQYF. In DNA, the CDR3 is TGTGCCACCAGCAGAGAGCTGGGCCAGGTTCTTACAGATACGCAGTATTTT.

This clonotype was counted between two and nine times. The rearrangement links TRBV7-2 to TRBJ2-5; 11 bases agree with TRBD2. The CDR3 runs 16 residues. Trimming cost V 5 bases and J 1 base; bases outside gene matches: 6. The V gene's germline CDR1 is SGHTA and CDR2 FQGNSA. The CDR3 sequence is CASSPSSGGFQETQYF. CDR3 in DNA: TGTGCCAGCAGCCCATCTAGCGGGGGGTTCCAAGAGACCCAGTACTTC.

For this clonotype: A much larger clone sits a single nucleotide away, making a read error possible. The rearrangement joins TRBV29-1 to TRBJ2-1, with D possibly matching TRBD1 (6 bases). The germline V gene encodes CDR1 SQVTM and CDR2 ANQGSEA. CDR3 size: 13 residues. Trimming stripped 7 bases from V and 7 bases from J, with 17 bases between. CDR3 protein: CSGVGASWNEQFF. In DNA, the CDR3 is TGCAGCGGGGTGGGGGCGTCGTGGAATGAGCAGTTCTTC.

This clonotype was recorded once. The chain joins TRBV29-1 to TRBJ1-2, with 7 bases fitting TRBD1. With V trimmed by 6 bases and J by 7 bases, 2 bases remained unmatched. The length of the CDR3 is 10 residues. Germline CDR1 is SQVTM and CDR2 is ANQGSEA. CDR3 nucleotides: TGCAGCGTCCGGGACAGTGGCTACACCTTC. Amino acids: CSVRDSGYTF.

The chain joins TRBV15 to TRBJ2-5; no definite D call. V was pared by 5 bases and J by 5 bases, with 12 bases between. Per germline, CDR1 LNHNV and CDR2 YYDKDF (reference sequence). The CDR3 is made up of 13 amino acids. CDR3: CATSGSHGETQYF. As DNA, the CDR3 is TGTGCCACCAGCGGCAGTCATGGGGAGACCCAGTACTTC. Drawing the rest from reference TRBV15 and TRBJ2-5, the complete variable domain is DAMVIQNPRYQVTQFGKPVTLSCSQTLNHNVMYWYQQKSSQAPKLLFHYYDKDFNNEADTPDNFQSRRPNTSFCFLDIRSPGLGDTAMYLCATSGSHGETQYFGPGTRLLVL.

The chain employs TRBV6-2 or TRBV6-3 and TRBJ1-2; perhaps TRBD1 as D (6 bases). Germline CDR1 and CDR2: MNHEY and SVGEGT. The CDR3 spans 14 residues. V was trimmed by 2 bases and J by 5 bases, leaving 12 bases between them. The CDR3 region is CASSYAGQKYGYTF. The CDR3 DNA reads TGTGCCAGCAGTTACGCCGGACAGAAGTATGGCTACACCTTC.

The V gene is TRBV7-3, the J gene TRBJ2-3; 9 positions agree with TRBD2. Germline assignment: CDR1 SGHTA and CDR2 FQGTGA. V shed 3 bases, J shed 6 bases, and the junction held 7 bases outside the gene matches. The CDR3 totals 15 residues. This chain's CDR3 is CASSFNSGGMDTQYF. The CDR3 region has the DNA TGTGCCAGCAGCTTTAATAGCGGGGGTATGGATACGCAGTATTTT.

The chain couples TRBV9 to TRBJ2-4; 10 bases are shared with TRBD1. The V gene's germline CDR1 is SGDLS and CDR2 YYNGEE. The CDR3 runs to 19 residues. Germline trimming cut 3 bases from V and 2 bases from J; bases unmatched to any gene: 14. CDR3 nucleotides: TGTGCCAGCAGCGGTATGGACAGGGGGATATACGTATCCAAAAACATTCAGTACTTC. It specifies CASSGMDRGIYVSKNIQYF.

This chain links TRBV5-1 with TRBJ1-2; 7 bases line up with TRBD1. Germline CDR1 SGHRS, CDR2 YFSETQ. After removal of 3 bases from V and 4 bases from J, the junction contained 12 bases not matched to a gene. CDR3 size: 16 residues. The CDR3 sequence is CASSSGTANRGYGYTF. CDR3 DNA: TGCGCCAGCAGCTCGGGGACAGCCAACCGGGGCTATGGCTACACCTTC.

In nucleotides, the CDR3 is TGTGCCAGCAGCCTGACAGCGGGGTCGGAGACCCAGTACTTC. It translates to CASSLTAGSETQYF. The V gene is TRBV11-3, the J gene TRBJ2-5; TRBD2 matches 7 bases. Germline V lookup: CDR1 SGHNT, CDR2 YENEEA. V gave up 5 bases and J gave up 5 bases; unmatched junction bases: 8. The CDR3 runs to 14 residues.

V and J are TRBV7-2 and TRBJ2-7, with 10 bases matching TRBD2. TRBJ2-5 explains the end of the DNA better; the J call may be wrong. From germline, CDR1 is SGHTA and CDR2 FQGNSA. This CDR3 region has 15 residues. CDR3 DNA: TGTGCCAGCAGCTTAAAGCGGGGGGGCGTGGCGACCCAGTACTTC. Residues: CASSLKRGGVATQYF.

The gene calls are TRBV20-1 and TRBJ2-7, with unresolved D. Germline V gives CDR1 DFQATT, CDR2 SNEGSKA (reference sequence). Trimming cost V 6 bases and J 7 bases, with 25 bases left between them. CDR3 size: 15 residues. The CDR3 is CSARDGERSYNEQYF. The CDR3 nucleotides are TGCAGTGCCCGCGATGGGGAAAGGTCCTACAATGAGCAGTACTTC.

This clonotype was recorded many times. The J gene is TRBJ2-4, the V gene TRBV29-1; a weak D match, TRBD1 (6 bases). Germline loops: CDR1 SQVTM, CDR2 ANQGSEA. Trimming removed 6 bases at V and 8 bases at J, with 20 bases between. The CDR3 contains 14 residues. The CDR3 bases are TGCAGCGTCGGAGTGCAGGGGCGAGTGGACATTCAGTACTTC. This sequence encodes CSVGVQGRVDIQYF. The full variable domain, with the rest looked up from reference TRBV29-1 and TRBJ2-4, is SAVISQKPSRDICQRGTSLTIQCQVDSQVTMMFWYRQQPGQSLTLIATANQGSEATYESGFVIDKFPISRPNLTFSTLTVSNMSPEDSSIYLCSVGVQGRVDIQYFGAGTRLSVL.

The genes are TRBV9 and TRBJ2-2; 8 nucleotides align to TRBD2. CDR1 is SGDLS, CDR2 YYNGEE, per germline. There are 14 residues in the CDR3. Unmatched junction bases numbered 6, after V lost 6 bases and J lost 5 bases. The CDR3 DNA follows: TGTGCCAGCACCAGTAGCGGGATTACCGGGGAGCTGTTTTTT. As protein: CASTSSGITGELFF.

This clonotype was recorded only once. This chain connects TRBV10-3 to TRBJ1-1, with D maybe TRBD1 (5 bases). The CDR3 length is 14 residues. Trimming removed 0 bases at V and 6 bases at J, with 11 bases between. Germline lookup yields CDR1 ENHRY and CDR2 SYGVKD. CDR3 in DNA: TGTGCCATCAGTGAGTCGGGTGGGGGGGCTGAAGCTTTCTTT. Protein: CAISESGGGAEAFF.

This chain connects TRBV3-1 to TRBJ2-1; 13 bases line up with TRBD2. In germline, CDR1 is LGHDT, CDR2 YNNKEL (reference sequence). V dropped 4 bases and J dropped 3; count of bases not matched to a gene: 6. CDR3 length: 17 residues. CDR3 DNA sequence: TGTGCCAGCAGCCGGACTAGCGGGGGATTTAACTACAATGAGCAGTTCTTC. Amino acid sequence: CASSRTSGGFNYNEQFF.

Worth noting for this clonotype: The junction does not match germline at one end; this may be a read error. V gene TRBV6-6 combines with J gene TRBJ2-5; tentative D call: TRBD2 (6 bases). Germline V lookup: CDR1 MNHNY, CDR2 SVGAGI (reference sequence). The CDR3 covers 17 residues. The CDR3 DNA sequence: TGTGCCAGCAGTTCCCTATCCCCCGCGGGGAGACAAGACACCCAGTACTTC. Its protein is CASSSLSPAGRQDTQYF.

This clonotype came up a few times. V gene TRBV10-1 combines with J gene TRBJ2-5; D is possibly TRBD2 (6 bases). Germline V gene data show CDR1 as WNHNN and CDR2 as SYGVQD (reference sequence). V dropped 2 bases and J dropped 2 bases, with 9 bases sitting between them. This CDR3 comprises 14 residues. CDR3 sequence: CASSEHGGQETQYF. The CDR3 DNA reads TGCGCCAGCAGTGAGCATGGGGGGCAAGAGACCCAGTACTTC.

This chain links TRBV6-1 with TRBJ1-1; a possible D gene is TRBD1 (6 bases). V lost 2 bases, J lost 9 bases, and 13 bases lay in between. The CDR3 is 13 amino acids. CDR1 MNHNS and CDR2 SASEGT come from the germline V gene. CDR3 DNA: TGTGCCAGCAGTGAACTTTCGGGGGCGCAAGCTTTCTTT. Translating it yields CASSELSGAQAFF.

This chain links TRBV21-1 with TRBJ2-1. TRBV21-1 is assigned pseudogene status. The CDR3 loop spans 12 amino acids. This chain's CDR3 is CASSNHGCAQFF. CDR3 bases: TGTGCCAGCAGCAATCACGGTTGCGCGCAGTTCTTC.

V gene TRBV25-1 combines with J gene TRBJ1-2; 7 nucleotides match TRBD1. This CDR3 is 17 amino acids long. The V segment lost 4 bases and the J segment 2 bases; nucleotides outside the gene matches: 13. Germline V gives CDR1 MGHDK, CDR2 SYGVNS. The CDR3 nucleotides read TGTGCCAGCAGTGCGTTGCTGACAGGGACGAGAAACTATGGCTACACCTTC. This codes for CASSALLTGTRNYGYTF.

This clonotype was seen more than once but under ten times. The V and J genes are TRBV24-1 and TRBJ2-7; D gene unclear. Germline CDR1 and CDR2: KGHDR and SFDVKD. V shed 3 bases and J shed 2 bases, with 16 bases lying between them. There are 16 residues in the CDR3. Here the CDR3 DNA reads TGTGCCACCAGTGATCCTTTCCGGCGCGTTACCTACGAGCAGTACTTC. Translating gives CATSDPFRRVTYEQYF.

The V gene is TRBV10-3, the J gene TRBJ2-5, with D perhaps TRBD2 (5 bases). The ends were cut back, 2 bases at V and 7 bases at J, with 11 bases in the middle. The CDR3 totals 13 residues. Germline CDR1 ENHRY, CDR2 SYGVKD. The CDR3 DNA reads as TGTGCCATCAGTGAGCCCGTGGACTTGACCCAGTACTTC. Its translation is CAISEPVDLTQYF.

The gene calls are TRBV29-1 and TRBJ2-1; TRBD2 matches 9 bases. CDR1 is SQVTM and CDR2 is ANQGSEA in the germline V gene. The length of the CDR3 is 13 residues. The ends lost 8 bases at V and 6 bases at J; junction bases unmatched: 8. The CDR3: CSSPSGASNEQFF. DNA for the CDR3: TGCAGCTCCCCTAGCGGGGCTAGCAATGAGCAGTTCTTC.

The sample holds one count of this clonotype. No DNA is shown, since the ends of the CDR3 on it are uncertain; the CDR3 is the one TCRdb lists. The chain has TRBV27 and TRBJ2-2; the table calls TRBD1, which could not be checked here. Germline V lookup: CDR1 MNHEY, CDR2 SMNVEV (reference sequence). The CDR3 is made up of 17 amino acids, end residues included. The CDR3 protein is CASSFLWTGARTGELFF.